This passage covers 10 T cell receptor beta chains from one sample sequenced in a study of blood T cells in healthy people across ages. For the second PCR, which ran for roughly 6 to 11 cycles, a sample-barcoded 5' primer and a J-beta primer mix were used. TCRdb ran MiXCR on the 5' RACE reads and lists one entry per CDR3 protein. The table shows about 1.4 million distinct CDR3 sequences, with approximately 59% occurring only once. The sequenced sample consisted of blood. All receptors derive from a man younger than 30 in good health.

The CDR3 protein is CASSQDVGKGYTF. CDR3 nucleotides: TGCGCCAGCAGCCAAGATGTGGGTAAGGGCTACACCTTC. The chain employs TRBV4-3 and TRBJ1-2; D ambiguous. The V gene's germline CDR1 is LGHNA and CDR2 YSLEER. Trimming took off 0 bases at V and 8 bases at J, with 10 bases between the two ends. The CDR3 runs 13 residues.

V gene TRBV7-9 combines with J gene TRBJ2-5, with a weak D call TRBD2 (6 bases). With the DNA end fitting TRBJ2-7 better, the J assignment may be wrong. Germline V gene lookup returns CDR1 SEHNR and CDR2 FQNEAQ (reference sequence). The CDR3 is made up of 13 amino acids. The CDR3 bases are TGTGCCAGCAGCTTATTTCCGGGGGTCGAGCAGTACTTC. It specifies CASSLFPGVEQYF.

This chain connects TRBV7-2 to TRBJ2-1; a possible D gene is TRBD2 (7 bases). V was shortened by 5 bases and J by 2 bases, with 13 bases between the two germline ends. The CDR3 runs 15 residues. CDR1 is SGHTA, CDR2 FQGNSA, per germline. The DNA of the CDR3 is TGTGCCAGCAGCCCCGGGGGGCCCGCCTACAATGAGCAGTTCTTC. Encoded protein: CASSPGGPAYNEQFF.

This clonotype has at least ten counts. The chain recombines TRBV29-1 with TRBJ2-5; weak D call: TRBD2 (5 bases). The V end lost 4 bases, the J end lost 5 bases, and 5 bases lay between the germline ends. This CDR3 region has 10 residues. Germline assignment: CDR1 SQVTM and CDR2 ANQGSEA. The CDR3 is CSVVAETQYF. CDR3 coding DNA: TGCAGCGTTGTAGCGGAGACCCAGTACTTC. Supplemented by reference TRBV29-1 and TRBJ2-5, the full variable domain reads SAVISQKPSRDICQRGTSLTIQCQVDSQVTMMFWYRQQPGQSLTLIATANQGSEATYESGFVIDKFPISRPNLTFSTLTVSNMSPEDSSIYLCSVVAETQYFGPGTRLLVL.

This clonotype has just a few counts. The CDR3 loop is CSVDLVREGQETQYF. CDR3 nucleotide sequence: TGCAGCGTTGATTTGGTCAGGGAGGGGCAAGAGACCCAGTACTTC. The chain joins TRBV29-1 to TRBJ2-5; 7 bases fit TRBD2. The germline CDR1 and CDR2 sequences are SQVTM and ANQGSEA. The CDR3 is 15 amino acids. Trimming removed 3 bases from V and 2 bases from J; junction bases left unmatched: 9.

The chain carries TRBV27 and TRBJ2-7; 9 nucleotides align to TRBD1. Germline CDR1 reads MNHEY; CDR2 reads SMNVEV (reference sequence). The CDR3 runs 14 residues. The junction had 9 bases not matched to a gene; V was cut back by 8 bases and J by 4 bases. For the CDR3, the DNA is TGTGCCAGCCAGATGGGGACAGGGAGGTACGAGCAGTACTTC. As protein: CASQMGTGRYEQYF.

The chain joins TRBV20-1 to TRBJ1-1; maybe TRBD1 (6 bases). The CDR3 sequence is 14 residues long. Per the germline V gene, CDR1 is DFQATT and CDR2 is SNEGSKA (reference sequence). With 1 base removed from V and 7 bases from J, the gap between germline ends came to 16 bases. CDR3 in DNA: TGCAGTGCTAGAGCATTACAGGGTGTCGGTGAAGCTTTCTTT. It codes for CSARALQGVGEAFF.

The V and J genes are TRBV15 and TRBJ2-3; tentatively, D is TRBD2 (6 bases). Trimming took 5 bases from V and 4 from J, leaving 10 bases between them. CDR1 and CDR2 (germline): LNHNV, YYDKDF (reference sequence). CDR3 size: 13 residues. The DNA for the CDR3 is TGTGCCACCAGCGGCGGGGACTCAGATACGCAGTATTTT. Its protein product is CATSGGDSDTQYF.

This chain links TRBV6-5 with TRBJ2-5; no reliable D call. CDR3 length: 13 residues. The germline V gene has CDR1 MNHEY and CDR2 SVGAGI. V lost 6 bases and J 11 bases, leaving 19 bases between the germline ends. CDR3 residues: CASSLEGFTKQYF. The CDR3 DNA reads TGTGCCAGCAGCCTAGAAGGGTTTACCAAGCAGTACTTC.

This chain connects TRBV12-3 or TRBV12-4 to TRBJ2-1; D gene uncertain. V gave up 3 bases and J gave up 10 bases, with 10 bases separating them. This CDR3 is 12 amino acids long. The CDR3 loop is CASSFGSSEQFF. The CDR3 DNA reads TGTGCCAGCAGTTTCGGTTCCTCGGAGCAGTTCTTC.